One and the same sample provided the 11 T cell receptor beta chains below, sequenced in a study of T-cell reconstitution after alpha-beta-depleted transplantation in children. The library targeted TCRbeta and was prepared with unique molecular identifiers. One entry per CDR3 protein results from TCRdb running MiXCR on the PCR reads. The repertoire holds about 4,800 distinct CDR3 sequences, about 7% seen once, with 1.8% in the top ten. The material sequenced was PBMCs, mostly from graft donor cells, taken 60 days after TCRalphabeta/CD19-depleted stem cell transplant. These TCRs come from a boy in the first two years of life who had a stem cell transplant for SCID, so the T cells may come from the graft donor.

By sample share, this clonotype is medium-sized (0.01 to 0.1%). The chain has TRBV11-2 and TRBJ1-4; D is uncertain. V was clipped by 1 base and J by 8 bases, with 11 bases between them. Germline loops: CDR1 SGHAT, CDR2 FQNNGV. This CDR3 has 14 residues. The CDR3 DNA sequence: TGTGCCAGCAGCTTAGGGTCCAGACACGAAAAACTGTTTTTT. Its protein product is CASSLGSRHEKLFF.

This clonotype was detected ten times or more. The chain couples TRBV7-6 to TRBJ1-3; D may be TRBD1 (6 bases). The V gene's germline CDR1 is SGHVS and CDR2 FNYEAQ. Trimming cost V 5 bases and J 2 bases, with 16 bases left between them. This CDR3 contains 16 residues. The CDR3 DNA reads as TGTGCCAGCAGCGTAAAGCGGGGGCAGACTGGAAACACCATATATTTT. As protein: CASSVKRGQTGNTIYF.

By proportion, this clonotype is medium-sized. This chain links TRBV6-5 with TRBJ1-1, with a possible D match to TRBD1 (6 bases). Germline CDR1 and CDR2: MNHEY and SVGAGI. This CDR3 contains 15 residues. Deletions cut 2 bases from V and 0 bases from J, with 10 bases between. CDR3 loop: CASSYGQSMNTEAFF. The CDR3 region has the DNA TGTGCCAGCAGTTACGGACAGAGCATGAACACTGAAGCTTTCTTT.

This clonotype rates as medium-sized. The rearrangement joins TRBV20-1 to TRBJ2-1, with D perhaps matching TRBD1 (6 bases). The CDR3 has 11 residues. Per germline, CDR1 DFQATT and CDR2 SNEGSKA (reference sequence). The CDR3 DNA reads TGCAGCACGATGGGGGCGCATGAGCAGTTCTTC. Its protein product is CSTMGAHEQFF.

This clonotype was counted only a few times. This chain uses TRBV9 with TRBJ1-1, with D possibly being TRBD1 (5 bases). This CDR3 is built from 16 residues. V shed 1 base and J shed 4 bases, with 17 bases lying between them. Germline V gene data show CDR1 as SGDLS and CDR2 as YYNGEE. The CDR3 DNA follows: TGTGCCAGCAGCGTAAATCACGTGGGACGTCCCACTGAAGCTTTCTTT. Amino acid sequence: CASSVNHVGRPTEAFF.

This clonotype was found many times. V and J are TRBV19 and TRBJ1-5; D is undetermined. The CDR3 covers 15 residues. Trimming left V 3 bases short and J 6 bases short, with 15 bases between. CDR1 and CDR2 (germline): LNHDA, SQIVND (reference sequence). The CDR3 sequence: CASSIPGKRGQPQHF. The CDR3 coding sequence is TGTGCCAGTAGTATCCCGGGGAAAAGAGGTCAGCCCCAGCATTTT.

This clonotype was detected only a few times. No DNA is shown, since the ends of the CDR3 on it are uncertain; the CDR3 is the one TCRdb lists. This chain joins TRBV7-5 and TRBJ2-7. TRBV7-5 is labeled a pseudogene. The CDR3 is made up of 18 amino acids, end residues included. Here the CDR3 reads CISVPEAQPDRGTYEQYF.

This clonotype occurred many times. The chain links TRBV21-1 to TRBJ1-1. TRBV21-1 is annotated as a pseudogene. The CDR3 covers 13 residues. CDR3 DNA sequence: TGTGCCAGCAGCAAAAGGAGAGCAGGTGAAGCTTTCTTT. It encodes CASSKRRAGEAFF.

This clonotype was recorded at least ten times. The chain recombines TRBV20-1 with TRBJ2-2, with 7 bases matching TRBD1. Germline CDR1 is DFQATT and CDR2 is SNEGSKA (reference sequence). CDR3 length: 15 residues. CDR3 amino acids: CRSHRGGPNTGELFF. In DNA form, the CDR3 reads TGCAGATCCCACAGGGGTGGCCCGAACACCGGGGAGCTGTTTTTT.

This clonotype has just a few counts. The junction departs from germline at one end; a sequencing error may be responsible. The chain has TRBV3-1 and TRBJ2-2, with 10 bases aligning to TRBD2. The CDR3 is made up of 19 amino acids. Germline V lookup: CDR1 LGHDT, CDR2 YNNKEL (reference sequence). CDR3 sequence: CACSQVRVAGGHYTGELFF. CDR3 bases: TGTGCCTGCAGCCAAGTTAGGGTAGCGGGGGGCCATTACACCGGGGAGCTGTTTTTT.

By its share, this clonotype is medium-sized. CDR3 DNA sequence: TGTGCCAGCAGCTTGGAGGAGAGGCAGCCCCAGCATTTT. Its translation: CASSLEERQPQHF. This chain uses TRBV5-6 with TRBJ1-5; D call uncertain. CDR3 size: 13 residues. The V gene lost 0 bases and the J gene lost 7 bases, with 8 bases spanning the gap. Germline assignment: CDR1 SGHDT and CDR2 YYEEEE.